This TCR beta chain was sequenced for a study of T cell responses to AZD1222 COVID-19 vaccine. Deletions cut 7 bases from V and 8 bases from J, with 17 bases between. Looked up from germline, CDR1 is SGHTA and CDR2 is FQGNSA. The CDR3 runs to 14 residues. TCRdb's table, derived via immunoSEQ multiplex PCR, lists solely in-frame clones and lacks some. The top ten clones hold roughly 3.5% of a sample with 60,000 to 75,000 clones, approximately 80% of them seen once. Findings of the study overall: Only 5 or 6 individuals given AZD1222 were seropositive at baseline. Along spike, vaccine-associated CD4 TCRs were found throughout, with dominance at 160-218 and 743-854. It should be noted that donors were predominantly white British and more often female, and clonal diversity was possibly underestimated. As reported, nearly half of all spike-specific TCRs target variant regions that are unmutated.

Concerning this clone: Its antigen is currently unknown.

J is TRBJ2-2 and V is TRBV7-2; possibly TRBD1 for D (7 bases). The source of this sequence is an adult who received the AZD1222 COVID-19 vaccine. Sequenced here: peripheral blood, sampled 28 days after the second AZD1222 dose. The CDR3 protein is CASTYGGTVGELFF. The CDR3 region has the DNA TGTGCCAGCACCTATGGCGGGACAGTGGGGGAGCTGTTTTTT.